This T cell receptor (beta chain) was recovered during a study of T cells in Graves' hyperthyroidism and ophthalmopathy. Study background: Initial diagnosis, before any treatment, was when peripheral blood was collected.

This sample holds PBMCs from 9.5 to 10 ml fresh peripheral blood. The TCR beta CDR3 regions underwent amplification using RNA transcripts as the source. HTBI primers were used for first-round RT-PCR of the TCR CDR3. In TCRdb, the multiplex PCR reads were re-called with MiXCR into one record per CDR3 protein. The data show roughly 630,000 distinct CDR3 sequences, with more than 15% seen just once and around 7.8% held by the top ten. Germline CDR1 and CDR2: MNHNS and SASEGT. The CDR3 has 16 residues. The trim removed 0 bases at V and 2 bases at J, leaving 4 bases unmatched. The TCR was taken from a woman aged 25 to 39 with Graves' hyperthyroidism. The source material was blood. The chain recombines TRBV6-1 with TRBJ1-5, with 7 bases fitting TRBD1. CDR3 protein: CASSEAWDRGNQPQHF. The CDR3 region has the DNA TGTGCCAGCAGTGAAGCCTGGGACAGAGGCAATCAGCCCCAGCATTTT.